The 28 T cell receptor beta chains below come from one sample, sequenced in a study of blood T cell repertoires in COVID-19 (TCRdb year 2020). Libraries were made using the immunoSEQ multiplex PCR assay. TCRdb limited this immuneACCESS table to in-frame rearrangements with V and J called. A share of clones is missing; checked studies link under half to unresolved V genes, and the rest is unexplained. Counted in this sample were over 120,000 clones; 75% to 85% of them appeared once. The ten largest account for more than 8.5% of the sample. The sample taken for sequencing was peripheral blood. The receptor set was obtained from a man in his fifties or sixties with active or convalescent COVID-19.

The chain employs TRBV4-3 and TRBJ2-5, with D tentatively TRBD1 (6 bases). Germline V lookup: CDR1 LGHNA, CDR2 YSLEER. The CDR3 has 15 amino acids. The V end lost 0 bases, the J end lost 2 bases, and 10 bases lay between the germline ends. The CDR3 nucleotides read TGCGCCAGCAGCCAAGATTCGGACAGTCAAGAGACCCAGTACTTC. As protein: CASSQDSDSQETQYF.

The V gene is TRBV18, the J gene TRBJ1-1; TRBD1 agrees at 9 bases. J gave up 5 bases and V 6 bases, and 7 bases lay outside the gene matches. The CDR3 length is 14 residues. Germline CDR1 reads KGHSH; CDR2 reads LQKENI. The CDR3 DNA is TGTGCCAGCTCTAGGGACAGGGAGGGGACTGAAGCTTTCTTT. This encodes CASSRDREGTEAFF.

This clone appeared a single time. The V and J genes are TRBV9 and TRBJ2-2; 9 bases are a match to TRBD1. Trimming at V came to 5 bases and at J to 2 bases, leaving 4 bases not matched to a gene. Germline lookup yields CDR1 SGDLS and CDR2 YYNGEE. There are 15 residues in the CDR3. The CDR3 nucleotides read TGTGCCAGCAGGCCGGGACAGGGCAACACCGGGGAGCTGTTTTTT. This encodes CASRPGQGNTGELFF.

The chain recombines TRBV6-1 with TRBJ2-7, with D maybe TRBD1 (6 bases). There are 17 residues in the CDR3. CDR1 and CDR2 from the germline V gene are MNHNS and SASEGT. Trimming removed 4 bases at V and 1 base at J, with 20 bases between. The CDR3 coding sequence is TGTGCCAGCAGTGCAGAATTAACAGGGTATGTGTCCTACGAGCAGTACGTC. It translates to CASSAELTGYVSYEQYV.

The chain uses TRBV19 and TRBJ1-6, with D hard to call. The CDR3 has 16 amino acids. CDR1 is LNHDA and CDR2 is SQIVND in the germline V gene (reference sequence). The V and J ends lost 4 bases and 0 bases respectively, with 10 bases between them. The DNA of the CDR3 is TGTGCCAGTAGTACGGGGTATAGCTCCTATAATTCACCCCTCCACTTT. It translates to CASSTGYSSYNSPLHF.

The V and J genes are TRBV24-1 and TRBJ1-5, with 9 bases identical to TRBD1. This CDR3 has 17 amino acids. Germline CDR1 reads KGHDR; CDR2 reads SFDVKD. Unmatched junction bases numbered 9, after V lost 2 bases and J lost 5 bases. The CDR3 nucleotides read TGTGCCACCAGTGATTCCCGGGACAGGGTTTTAGATCAGCCCCAGCATTTT. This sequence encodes CATSDSRDRVLDQPQHF.

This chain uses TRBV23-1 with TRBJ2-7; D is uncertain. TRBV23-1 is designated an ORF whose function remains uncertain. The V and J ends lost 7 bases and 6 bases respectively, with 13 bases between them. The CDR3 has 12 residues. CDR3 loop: CASITVSTEQYV. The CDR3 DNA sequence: TGCGCCAGCATCACCGTCTCTACCGAGCAGTACGTC.

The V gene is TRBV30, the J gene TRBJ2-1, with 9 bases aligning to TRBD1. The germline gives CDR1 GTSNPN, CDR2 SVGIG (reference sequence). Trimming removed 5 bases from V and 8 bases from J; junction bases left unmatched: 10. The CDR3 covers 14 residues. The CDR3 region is CAWGGGQGFYEQFF. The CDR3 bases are TGTGCCTGGGGCGGGGGACAGGGTTTCTATGAGCAGTTCTTC. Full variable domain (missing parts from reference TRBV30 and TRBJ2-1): SQTIHQWPATLVQPVGSPLSLECTVEGTSNPNLYWYRQAAGRGLQLLFYSVGIGQISSEVPQNLSASRPQDRQFILSSKKLLLSDSGFYLCAWGGGQGFYEQFFGPGTRLTVL.

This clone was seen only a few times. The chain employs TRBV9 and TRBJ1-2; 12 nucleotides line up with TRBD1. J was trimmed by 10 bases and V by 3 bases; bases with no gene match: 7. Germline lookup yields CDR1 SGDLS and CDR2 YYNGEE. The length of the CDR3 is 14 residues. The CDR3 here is CASSATGTGGVYTF. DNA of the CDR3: TGTGCCAGCAGCGCAACCGGGACAGGGGGCGTCTACACCTTC.

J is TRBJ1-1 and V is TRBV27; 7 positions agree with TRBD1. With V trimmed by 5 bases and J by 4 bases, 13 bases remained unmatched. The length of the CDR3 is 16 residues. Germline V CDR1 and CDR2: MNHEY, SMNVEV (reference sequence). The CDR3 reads CASSTQQQGMGTEAFF. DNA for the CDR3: TGTGCCAGCAGTACGCAGCAACAGGGGATGGGCACTGAAGCTTTCTTT.

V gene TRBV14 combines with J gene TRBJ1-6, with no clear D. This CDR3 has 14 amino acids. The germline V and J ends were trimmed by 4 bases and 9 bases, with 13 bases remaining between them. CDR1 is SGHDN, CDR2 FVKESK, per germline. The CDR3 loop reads CASSLGPGSSPLHF. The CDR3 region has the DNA TGTGCCAGCAGCCTCGGACCGGGGAGTTCACCCCTCCACTTT.

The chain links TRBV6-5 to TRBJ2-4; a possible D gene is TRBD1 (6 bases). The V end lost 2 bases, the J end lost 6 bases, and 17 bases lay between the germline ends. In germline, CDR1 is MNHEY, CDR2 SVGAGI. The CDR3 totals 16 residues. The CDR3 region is CASSYLTGAFRNIQYF. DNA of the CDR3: TGTGCCAGCAGTTACCTGACAGGTGCATTTAGAAACATTCAGTACTTC.

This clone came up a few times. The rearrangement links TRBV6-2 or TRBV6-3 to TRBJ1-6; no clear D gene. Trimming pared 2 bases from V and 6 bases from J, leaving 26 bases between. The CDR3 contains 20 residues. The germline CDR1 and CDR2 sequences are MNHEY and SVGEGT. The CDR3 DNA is TGTGCCAGCAGTTACAGAGTCTCCAGGAGGAGCTCAGGACCTAATTCACCCCTCCACTTT. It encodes CASSYRVSRRSSGPNSPLHF.

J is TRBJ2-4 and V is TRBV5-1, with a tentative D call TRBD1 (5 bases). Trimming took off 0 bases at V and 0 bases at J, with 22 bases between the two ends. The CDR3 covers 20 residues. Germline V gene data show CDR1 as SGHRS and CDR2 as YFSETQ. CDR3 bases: TGCGCCAGCAGCTTGGGGCTAAGGAGAACAGGTCCTATAGCCAAAAACATTCAGTACTTC. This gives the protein CASSLGLRRTGPIAKNIQYF. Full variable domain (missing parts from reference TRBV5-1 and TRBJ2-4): KAGVTQTPRYLIKTRGQQVTLSCSPISGHRSVSWYQQTPGQGLQFLFEYFSETQRNKGNFPGRFSGRQFSNSRSEMNVSTLELGDSALYLCASSLGLRRTGPIAKNIQYFGAGTRLSVL.

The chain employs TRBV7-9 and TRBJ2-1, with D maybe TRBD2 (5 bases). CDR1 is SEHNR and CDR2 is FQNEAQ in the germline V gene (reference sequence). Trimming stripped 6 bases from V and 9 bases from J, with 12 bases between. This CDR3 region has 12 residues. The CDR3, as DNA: TGTGCCAGCAGACAATTAGCGATTGAGCAGTTCTTC. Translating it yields CASRQLAIEQFF.

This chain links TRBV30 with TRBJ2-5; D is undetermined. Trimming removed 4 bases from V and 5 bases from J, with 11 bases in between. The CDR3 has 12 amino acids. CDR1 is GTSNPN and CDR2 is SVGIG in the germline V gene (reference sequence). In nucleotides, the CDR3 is TGTGCCTGGACCCTAAGGCGGGAGACCCAGTACTTC. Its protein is CAWTLRRETQYF.

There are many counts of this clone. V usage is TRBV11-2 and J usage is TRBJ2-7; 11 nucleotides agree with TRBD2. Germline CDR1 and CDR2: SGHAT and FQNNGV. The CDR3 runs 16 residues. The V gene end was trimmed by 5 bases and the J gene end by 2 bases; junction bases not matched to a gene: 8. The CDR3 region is CASSPLLAGAPYEQYV. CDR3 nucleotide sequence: TGTGCCAGCAGCCCGCTACTAGCGGGAGCCCCCTACGAGCAGTACGTC.

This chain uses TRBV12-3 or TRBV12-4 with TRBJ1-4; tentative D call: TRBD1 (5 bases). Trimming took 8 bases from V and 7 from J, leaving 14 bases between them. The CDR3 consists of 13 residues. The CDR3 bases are TGTGCCAGCCGGACGGGAGGGACTGAAAAACTGTTTTTT. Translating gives CASRTGGTEKLFF.

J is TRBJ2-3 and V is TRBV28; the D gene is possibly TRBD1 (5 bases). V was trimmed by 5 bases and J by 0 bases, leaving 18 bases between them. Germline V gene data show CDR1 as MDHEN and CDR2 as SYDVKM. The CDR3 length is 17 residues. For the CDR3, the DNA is TGTGCCAGCAGTCCCCATAGGGGCTCATCTAGCACAGATACGCAGTATTTT. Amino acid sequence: CASSPHRGSSSTDTQYF.

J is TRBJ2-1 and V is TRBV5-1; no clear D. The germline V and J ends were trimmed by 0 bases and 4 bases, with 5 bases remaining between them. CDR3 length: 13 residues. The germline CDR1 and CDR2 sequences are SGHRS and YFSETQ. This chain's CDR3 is CASSLDSYNEQFF. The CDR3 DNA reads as TGCGCCAGCAGCTTGGACAGTTACAATGAGCAGTTCTTC.

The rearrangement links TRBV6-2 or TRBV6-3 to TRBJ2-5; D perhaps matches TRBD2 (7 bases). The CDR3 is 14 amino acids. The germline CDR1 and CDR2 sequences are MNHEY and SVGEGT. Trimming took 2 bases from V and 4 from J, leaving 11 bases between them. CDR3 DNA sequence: TGTGCCAGCAGTTACGGGGGGGGCACAGAGACCCAGTACTTC. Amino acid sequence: CASSYGGGTETQYF.

CDR3 bases: TGTGCCAGCAGCGTAGAAGGGGTTCCTTATGGCTACACCTTC. It yields the protein CASSVEGVPYGYTF. The chain employs TRBV9 and TRBJ1-2; perhaps TRBD1 as D (5 bases). Germline V gene sequence: CDR1 SGDLS, CDR2 YYNGEE. With 0 bases removed from V and 5 bases from J, the gap between germline ends came to 11 bases. The CDR3 contains 14 residues.

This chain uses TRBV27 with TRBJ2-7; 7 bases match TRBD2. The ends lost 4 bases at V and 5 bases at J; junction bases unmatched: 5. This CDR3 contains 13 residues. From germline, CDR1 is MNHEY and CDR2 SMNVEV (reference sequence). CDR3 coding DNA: TGTGCCAGCAGTTGGGGGGGTTCTGACGAGCAGTACTTC. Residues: CASSWGGSDEQYF.

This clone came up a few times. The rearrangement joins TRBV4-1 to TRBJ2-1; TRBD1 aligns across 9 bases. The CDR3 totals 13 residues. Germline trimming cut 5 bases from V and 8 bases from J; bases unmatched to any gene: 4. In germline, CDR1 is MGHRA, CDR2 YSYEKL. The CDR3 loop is CASSGQGQDEQFF. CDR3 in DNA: TGCGCCAGCAGCGGACAGGGGCAGGATGAGCAGTTCTTC.

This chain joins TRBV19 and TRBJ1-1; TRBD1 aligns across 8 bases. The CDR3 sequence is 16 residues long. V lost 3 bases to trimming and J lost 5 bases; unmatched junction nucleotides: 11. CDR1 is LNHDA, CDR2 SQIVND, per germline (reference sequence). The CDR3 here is CASSIRRRGLGTEAFF. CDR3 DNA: TGTGCCAGTAGTATTCGTCGCAGGGGGCTCGGGACTGAAGCTTTCTTT.

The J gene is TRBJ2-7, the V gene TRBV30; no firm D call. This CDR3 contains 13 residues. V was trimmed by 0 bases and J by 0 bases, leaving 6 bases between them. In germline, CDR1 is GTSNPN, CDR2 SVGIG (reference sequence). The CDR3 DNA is TGTGCCTGGAGTGTACAGAGCTCCTACGAGCAGTACTTC. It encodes CAWSVQSSYEQYF.

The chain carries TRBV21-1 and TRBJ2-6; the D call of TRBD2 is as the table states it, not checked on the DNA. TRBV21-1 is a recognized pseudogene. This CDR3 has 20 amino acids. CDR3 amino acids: CASSKRSPAGGSSGANVLTF. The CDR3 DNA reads TGTGCCAGCAGCAAAAGGAGTCCAGCGGGAGGGAGCTCTGGGGCCAACGTCCTGACTTTC.

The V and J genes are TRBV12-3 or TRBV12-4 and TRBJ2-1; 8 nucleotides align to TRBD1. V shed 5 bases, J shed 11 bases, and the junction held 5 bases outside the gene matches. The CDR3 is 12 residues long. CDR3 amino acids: CASSGTGDKQFF. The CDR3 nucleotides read TGTGCCAGCAGTGGGACAGGAGACAAGCAGTTCTTC.